The T cell receptor (beta chain) described here comes from a study of regulatory T cells in long-lasting Graves disease. The sample holds many counts of this clonotype. The antigen is not known. This CDR3 is 14 amino acids long. V was trimmed by 3 bases and J by 7 bases, leaving 13 bases between them. Study conclusions and caveats: Thyroid tissue went unexamined; only peripheral blood was analyzed.

Building the TCR beta libraries relied on iRepertoire HTBI primers, and CDR3 regions underwent Arm-PCR. TCRdb ran MiXCR on the multiplex PCR reads and lists one entry per CDR3 protein. The sample holds some 500,000 distinct CDR3 sequences, about 16% seen once. Sample time point: newly diagnosed GD, antithyroid drugs for less than 3 months. The TCR library was prepared using RNA isolated from PBMCs. Clinicians diagnosed Graves' disease using American Thyroid Association guidelines. In addition, the sample was reused for a study of T cells in Graves' hyperthyroidism and ophthalmopathy.

This TCR was sampled from a middle-aged woman with Graves disease. Sample: peripheral blood mononuclear cells (PBMCs), taken at new diagnosis, from a patient treated with antithyroid drugs. This rearrangement joins TRBV12-3 or TRBV12-4 to TRBJ1-5; D perhaps matches TRBD1 (5 bases). The DNA for the CDR3 is TGTGCCAGCAGTTTTTCAGGGTGGGGCCAGCCCCAGCATTTT. Translated, it gives CASSFSGWGQPQHF.